This T cell receptor beta chain was captured by sequencing in a study of patients and donors after allogeneic stem cell transplantation. This clonotype has more than one count but fewer than ten. Each CDR3 protein gets one entry after TCRdb re-called the RT-PCR reads with MiXCR. This sample carries around 150,000 distinct CDR3 sequences, about 32% of them seen once, and the ten largest clones take less than 3.5%. Between the trimmed V and J ends, which lost 4 bases and 4 bases, there was a span of 13 bases. This CDR3 has 13 amino acids. CDR1 and CDR2 from the germline V gene are SQVTM and ANQGSEA. This TCR came from a human donor who was either an allogeneic HSCT recipient or a stem cell or donor lymphocyte infusion donor (not recorded which). It is not recorded whose cells these are; they may come from a transplant donor. The J gene is TRBJ1-1, the V gene TRBV29-1, with unresolved D. The specimen was blood, either unsorted or a sorted T cell fraction (not recorded which). The CDR3 DNA is TGCAGCGTTGTCCAGTTACCGGGCACTGAAGCTTTCTTT. Protein product: CSVVQLPGTEAFF.